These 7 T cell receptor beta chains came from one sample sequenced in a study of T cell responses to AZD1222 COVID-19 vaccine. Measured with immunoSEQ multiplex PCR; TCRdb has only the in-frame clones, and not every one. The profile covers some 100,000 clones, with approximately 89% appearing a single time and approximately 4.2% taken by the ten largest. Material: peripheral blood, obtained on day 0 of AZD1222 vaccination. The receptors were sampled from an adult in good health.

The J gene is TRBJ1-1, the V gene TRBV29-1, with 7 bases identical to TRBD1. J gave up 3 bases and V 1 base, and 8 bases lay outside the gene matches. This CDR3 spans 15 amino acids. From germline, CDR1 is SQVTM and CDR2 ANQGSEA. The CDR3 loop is CSVEVGDRADTEAFF. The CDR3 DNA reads TGCAGCGTTGAAGTGGGTGACAGGGCGGACACTGAAGCTTTCTTT.

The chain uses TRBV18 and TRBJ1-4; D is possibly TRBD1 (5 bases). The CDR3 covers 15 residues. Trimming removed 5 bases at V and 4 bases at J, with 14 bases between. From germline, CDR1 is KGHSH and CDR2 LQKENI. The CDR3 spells CASSSRQILNEKLFF. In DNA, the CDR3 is TGTGCCAGCTCATCGAGACAGATACTTAATGAAAAACTGTTTTTT.

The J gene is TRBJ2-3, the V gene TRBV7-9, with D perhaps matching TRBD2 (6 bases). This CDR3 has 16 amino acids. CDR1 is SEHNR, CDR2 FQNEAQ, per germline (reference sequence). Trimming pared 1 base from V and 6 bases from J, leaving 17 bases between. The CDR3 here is CASSLVRSGDPDTQYF. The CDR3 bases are TGTGCCAGCAGCTTAGTTAGGTCGGGGGACCCGGATACGCAGTATTTT.

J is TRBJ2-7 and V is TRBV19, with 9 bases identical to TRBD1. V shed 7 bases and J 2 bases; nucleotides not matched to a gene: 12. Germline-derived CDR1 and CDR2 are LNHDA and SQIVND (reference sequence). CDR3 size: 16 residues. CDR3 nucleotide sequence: TGTGCCAGTATCAGGACCCGGACAGGGGTGGCCTACGAGCAGTACTTC. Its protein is CASIRTRTGVAYEQYF.

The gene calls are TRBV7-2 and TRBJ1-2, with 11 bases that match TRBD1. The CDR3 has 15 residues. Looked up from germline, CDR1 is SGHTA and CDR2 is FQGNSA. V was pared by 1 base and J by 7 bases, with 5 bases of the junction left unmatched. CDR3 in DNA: TGTGCCAGCAGCTTAGAAGGACAGGGGGCCAGTGGCTACACCTTC. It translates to CASSLEGQGASGYTF.

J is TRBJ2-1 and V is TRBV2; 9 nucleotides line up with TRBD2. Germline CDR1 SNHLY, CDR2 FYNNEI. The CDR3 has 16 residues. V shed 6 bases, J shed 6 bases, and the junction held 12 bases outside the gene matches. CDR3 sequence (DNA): TGTGCCAGCAGGCATTACTCAGCGGGGGGATCCAATGAGCAGTTCTTC. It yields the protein CASRHYSAGGSNEQFF.

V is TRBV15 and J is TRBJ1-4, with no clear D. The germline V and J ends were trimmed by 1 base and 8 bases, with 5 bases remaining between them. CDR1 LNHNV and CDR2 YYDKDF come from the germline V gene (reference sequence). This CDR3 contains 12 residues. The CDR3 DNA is TGTGCCACCAGCAGAGGTTTGGAAAAACTGTTTTTT. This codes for CATSRGLEKLFF. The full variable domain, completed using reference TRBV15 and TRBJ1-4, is DAMVIQNPRYQVTQFGKPVTLSCSQTLNHNVMYWYQQKSSQAPKLLFHYYDKDFNNEADTPDNFQSRRPNTSFCFLDIRSPGLGDTAMYLCATSRGLEKLFFGSGTQLSVL.